A single sample is the source of the 28 T cell receptor beta chains below, sequenced in a study of blood T cell repertoires in COVID-19. This table comes from immunoSEQ multiplex PCR, and its TCRdb copy is limited to in-frame clones, with some not included. The table shows approximately 220,000 clones, with about four fifths occurring only once. Sequencing was carried out using PBMCs or T cells enriched from blood (not recorded which). These receptors all stem from a woman between 35 and 50 years old who had recovered from COVID-19.

The chain is built from TRBV5-1 and TRBJ2-2; 8 bases fit TRBD2. V lost 4 bases, J lost 6 bases, and 11 bases stayed unmatched. Germline CDR1 and CDR2: SGHRS and YFSETQ. The CDR3 sequence is 16 residues long. CDR3 region: CASSPAPAGAPGELFF. In DNA form, the CDR3 reads TGCGCCAGCAGCCCCGCCCCAGCGGGAGCCCCCGGGGAGCTGTTTTTT.

The chain is built from TRBV24-1 and TRBJ2-1, with 11 bases matching TRBD2. V lost 8 bases, J lost 7 bases, and 3 bases stayed unmatched. This CDR3 contains 13 residues. Germline V gene lookup returns CDR1 KGHDR and CDR2 SFDVKD. The CDR3 sequence: CATIGTSGNEQFF. CDR3 in DNA: TGTGCCACCATCGGGACTAGCGGTAATGAGCAGTTCTTC.

The chain uses TRBV5-1 and TRBJ1-1; 9 nucleotides line up with TRBD1. Germline V CDR1 and CDR2: SGHRS, YFSETQ. V lost 4 bases, J lost 5 bases, and 6 bases stayed unmatched. This CDR3 has 14 residues. This CDR3 reads CASSQGQGGTEAFF. The CDR3 nucleotides read TGCGCCAGCAGCCAGGGACAGGGAGGAACTGAAGCTTTCTTT.

The chain recombines TRBV25-1 with TRBJ2-3, with TRBD2 matching 7 bases. After removal of 3 bases from V and 2 bases from J, the junction contained 2 bases not matched to a gene. The CDR3 is 14 amino acids. In germline, CDR1 is MGHDK, CDR2 SYGVNS. The CDR3 loop reads CASSERGNTDTQYF. The CDR3 DNA follows: TGTGCCAGCAGTGAGCGGGGGAACACAGATACGCAGTATTTT.

The CDR3 reads CASSLLSDRKETQYF. The CDR3 bases are TGCGCCAGCAGCTTACTCTCCGACAGGAAAGAGACCCAGTACTTC. The V gene is TRBV5-1, the J gene TRBJ2-5; perhaps TRBD1 as D (6 bases). The germline CDR1 and CDR2 sequences are SGHRS and YFSETQ. This CDR3 is built from 15 residues. V lost 2 bases and J lost 3, with 14 bases in between.

V is TRBV5-8 and J is TRBJ2-1, with D perhaps TRBD1 (5 bases). The CDR3 extends over 15 amino acids. V was pared by 1 base and J by 1 base, with 9 bases between. Germline V gene lookup returns CDR1 SGHTS and CDR2 YDEGEE. The CDR3 sequence is CASSLKGASYNEQFF. CDR3 coding DNA: TGTGCCAGCAGCTTGAAAGGGGCGTCCTACAATGAGCAGTTCTTC.

The chain is built from TRBV6-5 and TRBJ2-7; D possibly corresponds to TRBD2 (6 bases). Trimming shortened V by 8 bases and J by 4 bases, and 15 bases separated the two germline ends. CDR1 is MNHEY, CDR2 SVGAGI, per germline. This CDR3 has 13 residues. The CDR3 bases are TGTGCCAGCGCGGGACTCGGTGGGTACGAGCAGTACTTC. Its protein product is CASAGLGGYEQYF.

The rearrangement links TRBV28 to TRBJ2-5; the match to TRBD1 covers 9 bases. Trimming at V came to 6 bases and at J to 5 bases, leaving 16 bases not matched to a gene. Germline V gene data show CDR1 as MDHEN and CDR2 as SYDVKM. This CDR3 has 17 residues. The CDR3 DNA is TGTGCCAGCAGCCCGCTCCGGGACAGGGCTTTGGGGGAGACCCAGTACTTC. This codes for CASSPLRDRALGETQYF. Using reference TRBV28 and TRBJ2-5 for the parts outside the CDR3, the full variable domain is DVKVTQSSRYLVKRTGEKVFLECVQDMDHENMFWYRQDPGLGLRLIYFSYDVKMKEKGDIPEGYSVSREKKERFSLILESASTNQTSMYLCASSPLRDRALGETQYFGPGTRLLVL.

This clone was seen a handful of times. The chain has TRBV15 and TRBJ1-5, with 7 positions matching TRBD1. The V gene's germline CDR1 is LNHNV and CDR2 YYDKDF (reference sequence). The CDR3 spans 14 residues. The V and J ends lost 4 bases and 5 bases, in that order; junction bases with no gene match: 5. The CDR3 nucleotides are TGTGCCACCAGCACCGGGACAGCATATCAGCCCCAGCATTTT. It is translated as CATSTGTAYQPQHF.

The chain has TRBV18 and TRBJ1-4; 8 bases agree with TRBD1. The junction had 5 bases not matched to a gene; V was cut back by 3 bases and J by 8 bases. The length of the CDR3 is 14 residues. CDR1 and CDR2 (germline): KGHSH, LQKENI. The CDR3 loop is CASSPDRAGEKLFF. The CDR3 bases are TGTGCCAGCTCACCGGACAGGGCCGGGGAAAAACTGTTTTTT. Filled out from reference TRBV18 and TRBJ1-4, the complete variable domain reads NAGVMQNPRHLVRRRGQEARLRCSPMKGHSHVYWYRQLPEEGLKFMVYLQKENIIDESGMPKERFSAEFPKEGPSILRIQQVVRGDSAAYFCASSPDRAGEKLFFGSGTQLSVL.

This chain connects TRBV6-1 to TRBJ1-5; the D is unclear. From germline, CDR1 is MNHNS and CDR2 SASEGT. V gave up 1 base and J gave up 4 bases, with 5 bases separating them. This CDR3 has 13 amino acids. This CDR3 is CASSEGLNQPQHF. The CDR3 coding sequence is TGTGCCAGCAGTGAAGGTCTTAATCAGCCCCAGCATTTT.

In its sample, this clone was seen many times. This chain connects TRBV3-1 (or the pseudogene TRBV3-2) to TRBJ1-4, with D unresolved. The CDR3 runs to 12 residues. Germline V gene lookup returns CDR1 LGHDT and CDR2 YNNKEL (reference sequence). V lost 7 bases, J lost 3 bases, and 6 bases lay in between. This chain's CDR3 is CASIDSNEKLFF. CDR3 DNA: TGTGCCAGCATAGACTCTAATGAAAAACTGTTTTTT.

This chain uses TRBV5-1 with TRBJ1-2, with D possibly matching TRBD1 (5 bases). V was clipped by 5 bases and J by 4 bases, with 21 bases between them. Germline V gene lookup returns CDR1 SGHRS and CDR2 YFSETQ. The CDR3 totals 16 residues. CDR3 coding DNA: TGCGCCAGCAGGCGGACACTAACCGGAGATTTCTATGGCTACACCTTC. It encodes CASRRTLTGDFYGYTF.

The chain has TRBV5-1 and TRBJ2-7, with D possibly being TRBD1 (7 bases). The CDR3 is 14 amino acids. Germline loops: CDR1 SGHRS, CDR2 YFSETQ. Trimming removed 4 bases at V and 2 bases at J, with 13 bases between. The CDR3 DNA sequence: TGCGCCAGCAGCAGGGGGCGGGAACCCTACGAGCAGTACTTC. Translating it yields CASSRGREPYEQYF.

Here the CDR3 DNA reads TGTGCCAGCAGCCTCGCGGAGGAGAACACCGGGGAGCTGTTTTTT. Translating it yields CASSLAEENTGELFF. This sequence joins TRBV4-2 and TRBJ2-2; D might be TRBD2 (5 bases). Germline V gene data show CDR1 as LGHNA and CDR2 as YNFKEQ. This CDR3 comprises 15 residues. Trimming took 4 bases from V and 1 from J, leaving 10 bases between them.

This clone was recorded once. The chain has TRBV19 and TRBJ1-4, with D possibly being TRBD1 (5 bases). In germline, CDR1 is LNHDA, CDR2 SQIVND (reference sequence). Deletions cut 8 bases from V and 0 bases from J, with 19 bases between. The CDR3 has 17 residues. This CDR3 is CASSRAHIRTTNEKLFF. The DNA of the CDR3 is TGTGCCAGTTCCAGGGCCCACATAAGGACAACTAATGAAAAACTGTTTTTT.

The chain has TRBV5-1 and TRBJ2-5, with TRBD2 identical over 10 bases. After removal of 7 bases from V and 5 bases from J, the junction contained 17 bases not matched to a gene. CDR3 size: 17 residues. The germline CDR1 and CDR2 sequences are SGHRS and YFSETQ. CDR3 sequence: CASFPGLAGAWGETQYF. CDR3 coding DNA: TGCGCCAGCTTCCCAGGTCTAGCGGGAGCTTGGGGGGAGACCCAGTACTTC.

The J gene is TRBJ1-2, the V gene TRBV6-6, with 8 bases lining up with TRBD1. V shed 5 bases and J 0 bases; nucleotides not matched to a gene: 14. Germline-derived CDR1 and CDR2 are MNHNY and SVGAGI (reference sequence). This CDR3 comprises 18 residues. CDR3 in amino acids: CASSRYLSDRGTNYGYTF. CDR3 coding DNA: TGTGCCAGCAGTCGATACTTAAGCGACAGGGGTACTAACTATGGCTACACCTTC.

This clone has only one observation. The genes are TRBV6-5 and TRBJ1-1; TRBD1 matches at 7 bases. This CDR3 is built from 15 residues. Germline assignment: CDR1 MNHEY and CDR2 SVGAGI. V lost 0 bases to trimming and J lost 4 bases; unmatched junction nucleotides: 5. CDR3 in amino acids: CASSYSTGRRTEAFF. As DNA, the CDR3 is TGTGCCAGCAGTTACTCGACAGGGAGGCGCACTGAAGCTTTCTTT.

This clone was observed at least ten times. The chain recombines TRBV4-1 with TRBJ2-7; 12 bases are a match to TRBD1. V lost 3 bases, J lost 7 bases, and 7 bases stayed unmatched. In germline, CDR1 is MGHRA, CDR2 YSYEKL. CDR3 size: 15 residues. CDR3 DNA sequence: TGCGCCAGCAGCCATCCGGGACAGGGGGCTGATGAGCAGTACTTC. Its translation: CASSHPGQGADEQYF.

This clone was observed a single time. The CDR3 sequence is CASSIEQGTGTEAFF. CDR3 coding DNA: TGTGCCAGCAGCATAGAACAGGGAACGGGTACTGAAGCTTTCTTT. The chain joins TRBV7-9 to TRBJ1-1, with D tentatively TRBD1 (6 bases). Deletions cut 5 bases from V and 5 bases from J, with 18 bases between. The germline V gene encodes CDR1 SEHNR and CDR2 FQNEAQ (reference sequence). CDR3 length: 15 residues. The full variable domain, completed using reference TRBV7-9 and TRBJ1-1, is DTGVSQNPRHKITKRGQNVTFRCDPISEHNRLYWYRQTLGQGPEFLTYFQNEAQLEKSRLLSDRFSAERPKGSFSTLEIQRTEQGDSAMYLCASSIEQGTGTEAFFGQGTRLTVV.

The rearrangement uses TRBV9 and TRBJ1-2; a possible D gene is TRBD1 (6 bases). V lost 0 bases, J lost 5 bases, and 11 bases lay in between. Germline CDR1 reads SGDLS; CDR2 reads YYNGEE. There are 14 residues in the CDR3. In nucleotides, the CDR3 is TGTGCCAGCAGCGTAGATTCAGGGGAGTATGGCTACACCTTC. It is translated as CASSVDSGEYGYTF.

The chain is built from TRBV29-1 and TRBJ2-7, with 11 nucleotides matching TRBD1. Germline V lookup: CDR1 SQVTM, CDR2 ANQGSEA. The CDR3 spans 14 residues. J gave up 1 base and V 6 bases, and 5 bases lay outside the gene matches. The CDR3 DNA follows: TGCAGCGTAATGGACAGGGGGCATTCCTACGAGCAGTACTTC. Translating it yields CSVMDRGHSYEQYF.

V and J are TRBV15 and TRBJ2-5; maybe TRBD2 (6 bases). This CDR3 is 15 amino acids long. V shed 1 base and J shed 4 bases, with 13 bases lying between them. Germline CDR1 LNHNV, CDR2 YYDKDF (reference sequence). DNA for the CDR3: TGTGCCACCAGCAGAGGGGAGGCTAGCCGAGAGACCCAGTACTTC. Amino acid sequence: CATSRGEASRETQYF.

This chain joins TRBV10-2 and TRBJ2-7, with TRBD2 matching over 14 bases. After removal of 9 bases from V and 3 bases from J, the junction contained 4 bases not matched to a gene. From germline, CDR1 is WSHSY and CDR2 SAAADI. The CDR3 extends over 14 amino acids. In DNA, the CDR3 is TGCGCCAGTCTGGGACTAGCGGGAGACTACGAGCAGTACTTC. Protein sequence: CASLGLAGDYEQYF.

The V and J genes are TRBV3-1 (or the pseudogene TRBV3-2) and TRBJ2-2; D uncertain. This CDR3 has 15 residues. Looked up from germline, CDR1 is LGHDT and CDR2 is YNNKEL (reference sequence). Between the trimmed V and J ends, which lost 0 bases and 5 bases, there was a span of 10 bases. The CDR3 here is CASSQDPTETGELFF. The CDR3 bases are TGTGCCAGCAGCCAAGATCCTACCGAGACCGGGGAGCTGTTTTTT.

V usage is TRBV10-3 and J usage is TRBJ2-5, with TRBD2 matching over 10 bases. The length of the CDR3 is 18 residues. The V segment lost 8 bases and the J segment 1 base; nucleotides outside the gene matches: 16. CDR1 and CDR2 from the germline V gene are ENHRY and SYGVKD. CDR3 loop: CAISGRAGGPSIQETQYF. The CDR3 nucleotides read TGTGCCATCTCCGGCCGAGCGGGAGGGCCATCTATCCAAGAGACCCAGTACTTC.

V and J are TRBV19 and TRBJ1-2; a possible D gene is TRBD1 (5 bases). This CDR3 has 13 amino acids. CDR1 is LNHDA and CDR2 is SQIVND in the germline V gene (reference sequence). With 9 bases removed from V and 4 bases from J, the gap between germline ends came to 15 bases. CDR3 nucleotides: TGTGCCAGCCATCCGCAGGGCATCTATGGCTACACCTTC. It yields the protein CASHPQGIYGYTF.